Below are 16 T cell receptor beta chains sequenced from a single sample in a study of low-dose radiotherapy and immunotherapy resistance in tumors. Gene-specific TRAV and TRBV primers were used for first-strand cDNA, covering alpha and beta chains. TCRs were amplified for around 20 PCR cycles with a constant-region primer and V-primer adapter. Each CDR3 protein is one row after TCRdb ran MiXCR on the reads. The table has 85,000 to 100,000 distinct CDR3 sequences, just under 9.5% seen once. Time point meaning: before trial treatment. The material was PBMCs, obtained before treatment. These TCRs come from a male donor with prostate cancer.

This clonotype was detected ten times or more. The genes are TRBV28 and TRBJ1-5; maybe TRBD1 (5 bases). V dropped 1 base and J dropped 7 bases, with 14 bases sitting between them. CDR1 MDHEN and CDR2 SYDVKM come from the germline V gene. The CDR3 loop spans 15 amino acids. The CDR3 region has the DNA TGTGCCAGCAGTTTATTGACAGCCTCCCCGCAGCCCCAGCATTTT. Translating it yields CASSLLTASPQPQHF.

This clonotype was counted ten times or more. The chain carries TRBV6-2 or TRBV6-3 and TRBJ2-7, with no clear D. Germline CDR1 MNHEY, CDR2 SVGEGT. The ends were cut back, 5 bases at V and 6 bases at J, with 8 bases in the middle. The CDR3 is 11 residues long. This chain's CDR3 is CASSRFPEQYF. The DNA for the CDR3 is TGTGCCAGCAGTCGATTCCCCGAGCAGTACTTC.

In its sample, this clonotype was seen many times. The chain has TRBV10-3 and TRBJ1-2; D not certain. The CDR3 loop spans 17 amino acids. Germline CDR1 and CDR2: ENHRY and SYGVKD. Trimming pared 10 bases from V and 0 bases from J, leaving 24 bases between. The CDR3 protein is CATRRTGSSITNYGYTF. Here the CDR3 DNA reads TGTGCCACCCGGCGGACGGGGAGTTCTATTACTAACTATGGCTACACCTTC.

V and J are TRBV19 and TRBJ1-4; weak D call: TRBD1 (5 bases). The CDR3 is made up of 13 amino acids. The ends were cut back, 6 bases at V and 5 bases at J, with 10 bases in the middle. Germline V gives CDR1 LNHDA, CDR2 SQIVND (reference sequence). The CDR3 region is CASSDSGNEKLFF. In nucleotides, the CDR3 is TGTGCCAGTAGCGACAGCGGGAATGAAAAACTGTTTTTT.

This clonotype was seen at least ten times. The CDR3 DNA sequence: TGTGCCAGCAGTTCTCAGCCCCAGCATTTT. Translation: CASSSQPQHF. The chain uses TRBV28 and TRBJ1-5; D not certain. The CDR3 has 10 amino acids. V shed 4 bases and J shed 6 bases, with 1 base lying between them. In germline, CDR1 is MDHEN, CDR2 SYDVKM.

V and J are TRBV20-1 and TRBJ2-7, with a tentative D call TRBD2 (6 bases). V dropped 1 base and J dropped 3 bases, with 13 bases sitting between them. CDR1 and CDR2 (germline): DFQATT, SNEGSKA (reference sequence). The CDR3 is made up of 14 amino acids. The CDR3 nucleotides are TGCAGTGCTAGAGCAGGGACTCAGATCTACGAGCAGTACTTC. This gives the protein CSARAGTQIYEQYF.

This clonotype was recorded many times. The CDR3 sequence is CASSYDRRLAESYEQYF. The CDR3, as DNA: TGTGCCAGCAGTTACGATCGGAGACTAGCGGAATCCTACGAGCAGTACTTC. V and J are TRBV6-2 or TRBV6-3 and TRBJ2-7; the match to TRBD2 covers 9 bases. Losses at the gene ends were 2 bases for V and 1 base for J; bases not matched to a gene: 9. The germline CDR1 and CDR2 sequences are MNHEY and SVGEGT. This CDR3 is 17 amino acids long.

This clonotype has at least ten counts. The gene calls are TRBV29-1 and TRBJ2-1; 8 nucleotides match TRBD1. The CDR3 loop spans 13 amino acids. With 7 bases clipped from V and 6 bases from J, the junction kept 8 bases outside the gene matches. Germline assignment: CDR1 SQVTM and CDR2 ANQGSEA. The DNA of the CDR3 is TGCAGCGCCCAAGGACAGGGAGTCAATGAGCAGTTCTTC. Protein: CSAQGQGVNEQFF.

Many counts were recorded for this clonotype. The CDR3 nucleotides read TGTGCCAGCAGTGAAACGGACAAGGTTTCGTATGGCTACACCTTC. As protein: CASSETDKVSYGYTF. This rearrangement joins TRBV2 to TRBJ1-2, with D possibly TRBD1 on 5 matching bases. Germline V lookup: CDR1 SNHLY, CDR2 FYNNEI. CDR3 length: 15 amino acids. The V end lost 2 bases, the J end lost 5 bases, and 15 bases lay between the germline ends.

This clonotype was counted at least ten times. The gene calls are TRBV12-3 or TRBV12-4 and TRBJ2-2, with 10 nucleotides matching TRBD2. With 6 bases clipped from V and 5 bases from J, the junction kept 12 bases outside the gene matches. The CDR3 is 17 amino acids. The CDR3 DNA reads TGTGCCAGCAGCCGGGACCCTAGCGGGAGAAGTACCGGGGAGCTGTTTTTT. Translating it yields CASSRDPSGRSTGELFF.

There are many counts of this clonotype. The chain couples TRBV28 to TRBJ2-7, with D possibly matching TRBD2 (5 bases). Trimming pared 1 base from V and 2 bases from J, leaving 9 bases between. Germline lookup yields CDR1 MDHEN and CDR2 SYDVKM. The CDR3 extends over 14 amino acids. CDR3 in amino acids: CASSLLDSAYEQYF. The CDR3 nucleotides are TGTGCCAGCAGTTTATTGGACTCGGCCTACGAGCAGTACTTC.

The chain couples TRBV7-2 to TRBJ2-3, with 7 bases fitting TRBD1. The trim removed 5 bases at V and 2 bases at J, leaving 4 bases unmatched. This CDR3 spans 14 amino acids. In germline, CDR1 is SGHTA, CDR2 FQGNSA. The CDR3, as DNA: TGTGCCAGCAGCCGGGACAGATTCACAGATACGCAGTATTTT. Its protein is CASSRDRFTDTQYF.

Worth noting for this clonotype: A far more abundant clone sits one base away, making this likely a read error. CDR3 nucleotides: TGTACCAGCAGCCTGACCACCGAGCAGTACTTC. It translates to CTSSLTTEQYF. V usage is TRBV26 and J usage is TRBJ2-7. TRBV26 is listed as a pseudogene. The CDR3 sequence is 11 residues long.

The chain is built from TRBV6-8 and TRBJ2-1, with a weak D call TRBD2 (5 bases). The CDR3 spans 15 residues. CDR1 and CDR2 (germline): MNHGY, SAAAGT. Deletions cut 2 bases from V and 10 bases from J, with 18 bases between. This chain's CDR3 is CASSYGSGMGWEQFF. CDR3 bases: TGTGCCAGCAGTTACGGATCGGGGATGGGGTGGGAGCAGTTCTTC.

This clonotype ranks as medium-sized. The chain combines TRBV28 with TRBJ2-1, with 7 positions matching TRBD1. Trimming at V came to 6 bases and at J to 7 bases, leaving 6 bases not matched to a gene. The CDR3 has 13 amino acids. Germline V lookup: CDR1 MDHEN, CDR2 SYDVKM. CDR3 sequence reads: CASSGTAANEQFF. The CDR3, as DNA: TGTGCCAGCAGCGGGACAGCCGCTAATGAGCAGTTCTTC.

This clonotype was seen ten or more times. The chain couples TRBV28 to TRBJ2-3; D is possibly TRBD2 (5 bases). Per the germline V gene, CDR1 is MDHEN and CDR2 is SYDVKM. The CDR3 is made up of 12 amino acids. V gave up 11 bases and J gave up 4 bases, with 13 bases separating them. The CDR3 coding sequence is TGTGCCGGAGGAAAGGTCGCAGATACGCAGTATTTT. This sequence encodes CAGGKVADTQYF.